This TCR beta chain was identified in a study of neurological immune-mediated disorders. Whole-study findings and limits: No CDR3 amino acid sequences were shared by expanded clones across subjects, suggesting private repertoires in all groups. The study found the most TCR clonal expansion in HTLV-1-associated myelopathy and the least in multiple sclerosis, below healthy controls.

Note on this clonotype: Its cognate antigen is unknown. A read error may explain this, as a much larger clone is one base away.

CDR3 length: 16 amino acids. After removal of 6 bases from V and 5 bases from J, the junction contained 12 bases not matched to a gene. Stated time point: longitudinal time-point 2. 5'RACE employing 10-nucleotide random UMIs yielded the cDNA. TCRdb used MiXCR to reprocess the 5' RACE reads, holding one entry per CDR3 protein. This sample has about 80,000 distinct CDR3 sequences, with 5.5% to 6.5% found just once. Sequenced input: PBMCs. The chain is built from TRBV12-3 or TRBV12-4 and TRBJ2-3; 9 bases align to TRBD2. The receptor was isolated from a woman aged 55 to 70 with multiple sclerosis. CDR3 nucleotides: TGTGCCAGCAGAGATGTACTAGCGGGCTTCCTAGATACGCAGTATTTT. It translates to CASRDVLAGFLDTQYF.